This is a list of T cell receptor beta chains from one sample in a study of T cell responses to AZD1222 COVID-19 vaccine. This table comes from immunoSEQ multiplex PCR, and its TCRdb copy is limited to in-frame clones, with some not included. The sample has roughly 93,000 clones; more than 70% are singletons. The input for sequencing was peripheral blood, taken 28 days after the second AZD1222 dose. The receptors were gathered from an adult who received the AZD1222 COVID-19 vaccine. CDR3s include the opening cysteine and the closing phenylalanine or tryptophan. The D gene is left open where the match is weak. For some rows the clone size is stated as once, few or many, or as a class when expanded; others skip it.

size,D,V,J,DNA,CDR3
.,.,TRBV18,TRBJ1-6,TGTGCCAGCTCACCGCCAAATTCACCCCTCCACTTT,CASSPPNSPLHF
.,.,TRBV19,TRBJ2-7,TGTGCCAGTCGGTCAGCTCTCTCCTACGAGCAGTACTTC,CASRSALSYEQYF
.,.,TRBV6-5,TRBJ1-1,TGTGCCAGCGGAGGGGGTTCTGGGGTGAGGACTGAAGCTTTCTTT,CASGGGSGVRTEAFF
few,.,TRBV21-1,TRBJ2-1,TGTGCCAGCAGCAAAGCCGGGGAGCGGGGGCGGGACAATGAGCAGTTCTTC,CASSKAGERGRDNEQFF
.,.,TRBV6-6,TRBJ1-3,TGTGCCAGCATCGCGGGAGGGGGGGGCTCTGGAAACACCATATATTTT,CASIAGGGGSGNTIYF
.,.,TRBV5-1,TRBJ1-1,TGCGCCAGCAGCTTCCAGGGAAACACTGAAGCTTTCTTT,CASSFQGNTEAFF
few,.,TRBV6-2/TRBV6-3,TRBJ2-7,TGTGCCAGCAGTTACTCGGACGAGCAGTACTTC,CASSYSDEQYF
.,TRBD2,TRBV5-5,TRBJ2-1,TGTGCCAGCAGCTTGGATGCGGGGGGGCCCTACAATGAGCAGTTCTTC,CASSLDAGGPYNEQFF
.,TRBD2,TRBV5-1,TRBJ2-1,TGCGCCAGTCAAACACAGAATAGCGGGGGACACAATGAGCAGTTCTTC,CASQTQNSGGHNEQFF
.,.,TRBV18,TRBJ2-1,TGTGCCAGCTCACCACCGACCGGTAATGAGCAGTTCTTC,CASSPPTGNEQFF
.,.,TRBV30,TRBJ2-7,TGTGCCTGGAGTGTAGGGGGGGGTGACTACGAGCAGTACTTC,CAWSVGGGDYEQYF
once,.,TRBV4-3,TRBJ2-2,TGCGCCAGCAGCCAAGGGCAGGGGTCAGGGAACACCGGGGAGCTGTTTTTT,CASSQGQGSGNTGELFF
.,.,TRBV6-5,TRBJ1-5,TGTGCCAGCAGTCCATATATGGGCAATCAGCCCCAGCATTTT,CASSPYMGNQPQHF
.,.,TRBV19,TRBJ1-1,TGTGCCAGTAGTGGAGGGACATTGAAAGCTTTCTTT,CASSGGTLKAFF
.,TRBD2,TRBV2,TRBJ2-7,TGTGCCAGCAGGTGGCGGGGGGACTCCTACGAGCAGTACTTC,CASRWRGDSYEQYF
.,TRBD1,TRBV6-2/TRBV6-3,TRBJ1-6,TGTGCCAGCAGTTACGGCGGAGGACAGGCTTATAATTCACCCCTCCACTTT,CASSYGGGQAYNSPLHF
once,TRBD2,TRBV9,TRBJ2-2,TGTGCCAGCAGCGGCTCGACTAGCGGGGTTGCGAACACCGGGGAGCTGTTTTTT,CASSGSTSGVANTGELFF
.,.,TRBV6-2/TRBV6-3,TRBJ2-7,TGTGCCAGCAGTTATTTGACAACCTACGAGCAGTACTTC,CASSYLTTYEQYF
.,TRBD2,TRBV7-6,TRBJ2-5,TGTGCCAGCAGCTTAGTAGCGGGGGGCGCGGAGACCCAGTACTTC,CASSLVAGGAETQYF
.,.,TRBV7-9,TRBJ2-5,TGTGCCAGCAGCCCTGAGATGCGGGGACAAGAGACCCAGTACTTC,CASSPEMRGQETQYF
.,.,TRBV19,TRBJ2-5,TGTGCCAGTAGTAGGTGGGGAAAGGAGGAGACCCAGTACTTC,CASSRWGKEETQYF
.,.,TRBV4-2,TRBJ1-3,TGTGCCAGCAGCCAAGAATGGAGGGGAAACACCATATATTTT,CASSQEWRGNTIYF
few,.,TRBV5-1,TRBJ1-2,TGCGCCAGCAGCTTGATGTGGACAGACAAATCTAACTATGGCTACACCTTC,CASSLMWTDKSNYGYTF
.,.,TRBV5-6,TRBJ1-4,TGTGCCAGCAGCTTGACTGGGACCGGAAAACTGTTTTTT,CASSLTGTGKLFF